This T cell receptor (beta chain) was found in a study of control samples from healthy donors and cancer patients. TCRdb's table, derived via immunoSEQ multiplex PCR, lists solely in-frame clones and lacks some. The sample has approximately 60,000 clones, almost 85% seen once; the top ten hold 4.5% to 6.5%. The V and J ends lost 0 bases and 0 bases respectively, with 10 bases between them. Germline CDR1 reads SGDLS; CDR2 reads YYNGEE. The CDR3 totals 16 residues. Sequencing was performed on blood. This chain joins TRBV9 and TRBJ2-1, with D perhaps TRBD2 (6 bases). This TCR was sampled from a man between 40 and 49 years old in good health. The CDR3 sequence is CASSVALASSYNEQFF. The CDR3 DNA is TGTGCCAGCAGCGTAGCTCTAGCGAGCTCCTACAATGAGCAGTTCTTC.